The T cell receptor (beta chain) described here comes from a study of cytomegalovirus exposure and HLA in healthy donors. General study results and limits: The authors listed roughly 150 TCR beta chains as cytomegalovirus-associated. In a later analysis, a missense DCLRE1C variant was linked to TCR beta V- and J-gene trimming.

Worth noting for this clone: Antigen unknown.

The PCR used 60 Vbeta and 13 Jbeta primers. Measured with immunoSEQ multiplex PCR; TCRdb has only the in-frame clones, and not every one. The table has 180,000 or so clones, approximately 81% seen once. This CDR3 is built from 14 residues. Losses at the gene ends were 4 bases for V and 7 bases for J; bases not matched to a gene: 7. In germline, CDR1 is LNHDA, CDR2 SQIVND (reference sequence). The sequencing input was PBMCs. The rearrangement uses TRBV19 and TRBJ1-1; 9 positions match TRBD1. This sequence originates from a woman aged 45-65 years in good health and CMV-seronegative. This CDR3 reads CASSNRGQVGEAFF. The CDR3 nucleotides read TGTGCCAGTAGTAACAGGGGGCAGGTAGGTGAAGCTTTCTTT.